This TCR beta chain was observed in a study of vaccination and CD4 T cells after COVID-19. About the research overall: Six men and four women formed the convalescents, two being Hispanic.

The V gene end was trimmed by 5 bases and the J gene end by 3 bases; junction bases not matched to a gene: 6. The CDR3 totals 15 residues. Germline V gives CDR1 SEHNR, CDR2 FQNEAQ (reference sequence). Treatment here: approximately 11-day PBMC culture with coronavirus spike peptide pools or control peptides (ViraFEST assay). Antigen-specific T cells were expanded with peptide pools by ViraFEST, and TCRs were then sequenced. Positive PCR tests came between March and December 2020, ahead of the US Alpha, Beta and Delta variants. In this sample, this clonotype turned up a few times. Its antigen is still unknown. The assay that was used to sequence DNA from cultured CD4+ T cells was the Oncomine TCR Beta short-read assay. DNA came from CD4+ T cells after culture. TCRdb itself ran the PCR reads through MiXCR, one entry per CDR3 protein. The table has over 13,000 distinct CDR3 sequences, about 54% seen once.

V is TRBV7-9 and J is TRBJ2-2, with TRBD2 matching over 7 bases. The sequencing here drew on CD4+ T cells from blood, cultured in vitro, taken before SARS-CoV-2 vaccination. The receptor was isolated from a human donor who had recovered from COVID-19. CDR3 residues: CASSARREDTGELFF. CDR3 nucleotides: TGTGCCAGCAGCGCAAGACGGGAGGACACCGGGGAGCTGTTTTTT.